The 3 T cell receptor beta chains in this list originate from one sample, sequenced in a study of blood T cell repertoires in COVID-19. Method: immunoSEQ multiplex PCR; TCRdb's copy keeps in-frame clones and lacks some. Of roughly 250,000 clones listed, roughly nine tenths are singletons. The sample was peripheral blood. These receptors originate from a middle-aged man who had recovered from COVID-19.

The V and J genes are TRBV19 and TRBJ2-1; 9 positions match TRBD1. This CDR3 has 17 amino acids. The V segment lost 3 bases and the J segment 7 bases; nucleotides outside the gene matches: 13. Germline V lookup: CDR1 LNHDA, CDR2 SQIVND (reference sequence). This chain's CDR3 is CASSMRFWRTGANEQFF. The DNA for the CDR3 is TGTGCCAGTAGTATGCGATTTTGGAGGACAGGGGCGAATGAGCAGTTCTTC.

This rearrangement joins TRBV15 to TRBJ2-3; tentative D call: TRBD2 (6 bases). Germline-derived CDR1 and CDR2 are LNHNV and YYDKDF (reference sequence). Trimming stripped 5 bases from V and 0 bases from J, with 9 bases between. This CDR3 region has 14 residues. CDR3 nucleotide sequence: TGTGCCACCAGCCGACGGGAGAGCACAGATACGCAGTATTTT. Amino acids: CATSRRESTDTQYF.

This clone was detected only once. The chain is built from TRBV6-2 or TRBV6-3 and TRBJ2-1; 8 nucleotides match TRBD1. Germline values: CDR1 MNHEY, CDR2 SVGEGT. This CDR3 is 14 amino acids long. The J segment lost 4 bases and the V segment lost 6 bases, leaving 5 bases of the junction unmatched. The CDR3 region is CASSRTGLYNEQFF. The CDR3 nucleotides are TGTGCCAGCAGCCGGACAGGGCTATACAATGAGCAGTTCTTC.